This T cell receptor (beta chain) is drawn from a study of OX40 agonist ivuxolimab in advanced cancers. Study details: Hepatocellular carcinoma, melanoma, renal cell or head and neck cancer affected the dose-escalation patients. Study results and limitations: Fewer expanded clones were found on average in CD4+ than in CD8+ T cells.

Measured with immunoSEQ multiplex PCR; TCRdb has only the in-frame clones, and not every one. The sample includes around 77,000 clones, 78% of them seen just once. A note on this clone: Antigen: not known.

The receptor was isolated from an adult with an advanced solid tumor such as melanoma, head and neck, liver or kidney cancer. The starting material was CD4+ or CD8+ T cells sorted from blood, obtained in a trial of the OX40 agonist ivuxolimab.

CDR3 nucleotide sequence: TGTGCCAGTAGTATCCCCGGCAGGTATCCCTACGAGCAGTACTTC. Protein product: CASSIPGRYPYEQYF. V is TRBV19 and J is TRBJ2-7, with D uncertain. CDR1 is LNHDA, CDR2 SQIVND, per germline (reference sequence). CDR3 length: 15 residues. The V end lost 3 bases, the J end lost 2 bases, and 14 bases lay between the germline ends.